This section outlines one T cell receptor beta chain sequence together with its context. The antigen is not known. The data were taken from a study of cytomegalovirus exposure and HLA in healthy donors. A multiplex PCR was run with 60 Vbeta primers and 13 Jbeta primers. Data came from immunoSEQ multiplex PCR; TCRdb stores just in-frame clones and leaves some out. Seen here are some 180,000 clones, 70% to 90% observed once, and the top ten hold about 2.5%. This CDR3 is 16 amino acids long. With V trimmed by 0 bases and J by 7 bases, 6 bases remained unmatched. CDR1 is LGHNA and CDR2 is YSLEER in the germline V gene. General study results and limits: Some segments of the V type, notably TRBV6-2 and TRBV6-3, were excluded as indistinguishable. One variant, a missense change in DCLRE1C, was linked in a later analysis to TCR beta V- and J-gene trimming. In a later analysis, HLA-associated TCR beta chains were more clonally expanded than equally common others. CMV serostatus alone was available as immune exposure information.

The chain uses TRBV4-3 and TRBJ2-2; 9 nucleotides align to TRBD2. The specimen sequenced was PBMCs. The receptor comes from a man aged 30-40 years in good health and CMV-seropositive. The CDR3 loop is CASSQDGTSFFGELFF. In nucleotides, the CDR3 is TGCGCCAGCAGCCAAGACGGGACTAGCTTTTTCGGGGAGCTGTTTTTT.